The 29 T cell receptor beta chains in this list originate from one sample, sequenced in a study of human T cells and chemical hapten exposure. The time point is: patch test 1, 2 weeks after DPC sensitization. Regarding treatment: therapeutic diphenylcyclopropenone sensitization with weekly scalp DPC. From the RACE reads, TCRdb called clonotypes with MiXCR, one entry per CDR3 protein. The sample holds 120,000 or so distinct CDR3 sequences, roughly an eighth seen once. The specimen was whole blood, collected in connection with sensitization to the hapten diphenylcyclopropenone (DPC). Receptor source: a man between 18 and 29 years old with alopecia areata. Some clones in this sample may be carry-over from other donors' samples.

The rearrangement uses TRBV7-2 and TRBJ2-5, with a possible D match to TRBD1 (6 bases). V was pared by 2 bases and J by 4 bases, with 11 bases between. The CDR3 extends over 14 amino acids. CDR1 and CDR2 from the germline V gene are SGHTA and FQGNSA. CDR3 in DNA: TGTGCCAGCAGCTTACCAAGCAGGGGAGAGACCCAGTACTTC. Residues: CASSLPSRGETQYF.

The chain is built from TRBV28 and TRBJ2-6, with 7 nucleotides matching TRBD1. The CDR3 has 16 residues. The germline V gene encodes CDR1 MDHEN and CDR2 SYDVKM. V was clipped by 2 bases and J by 0 bases; unmatched bases: 1. The CDR3 bases are TGTGCCAGCAGTTTAAAGGGGGCCTCTGGGGCCAACGTCCTGACTTTC. Translated, it gives CASSLKGASGANVLTF. Using reference TRBV28 and TRBJ2-6 for the parts outside the CDR3, the full variable domain is DVKVTQSSRYLVKRTGEKVFLECVQDMDHENMFWYRQDPGLGLRLIYFSYDVKMKEKGDIPEGYSVSREKKERFSLILESASTNQTSMYLCASSLKGASGANVLTFGAGSRLTVL.

V usage is TRBV9 and J usage is TRBJ2-1; D possibly corresponds to TRBD2 (6 bases). The CDR3 covers 16 residues. CDR1 is SGDLS, CDR2 YYNGEE, per germline. V lost 0 bases and J 0 bases, leaving 10 bases between the germline ends. In nucleotides, the CDR3 is TGTGCCAGCAGCGTAGGCTCCGGGAGCTCCTACAATGAGCAGTTCTTC. This gives the protein CASSVGSGSSYNEQFF.

This clonotype has at least ten counts. The rearrangement joins TRBV29-1 to TRBJ1-1; D not certain. Germline loops: CDR1 SQVTM, CDR2 ANQGSEA. The CDR3 is made up of 11 amino acids. Trimming removed 1 base at V and 6 bases at J, with 6 bases between. The CDR3 coding sequence is TGCAGCGTTGAAGCTTGGGCTGAAGCTTTCTTT. This gives the protein CSVEAWAEAFF.

This chain connects TRBV4-3 to TRBJ1-2; a weak D match, TRBD1 (5 bases). The V end was cut by 0 bases, the J end by 4 bases, with 9 bases between. Germline V gene data show CDR1 as LGHNA and CDR2 as YSLEER. The CDR3 is 14 amino acids. CDR3 sequence (DNA): TGCGCCAGCAGCCAAGATTACAGGCCCTATGGCTACACCTTC. Its protein is CASSQDYRPYGYTF.

This clonotype was seen at least ten times. V and J are TRBV4-3 and TRBJ2-5, with D possibly matching TRBD1 (6 bases). The ends were cut back, 4 bases at V and 0 bases at J, with 9 bases in the middle. This CDR3 comprises 14 residues. Germline V gives CDR1 LGHNA, CDR2 YSLEER. The CDR3 nucleotides are TGCGCCAGCAGCCTAGACAGGAACCAAGAGACCCAGTACTTC. Its translation: CASSLDRNQETQYF.

This rearrangement joins TRBV28 to TRBJ1-5; 8 positions agree with TRBD1. Germline CDR1 and CDR2: MDHEN and SYDVKM. V was clipped by 5 bases and J by 0 bases; unmatched bases: 9. The CDR3 has 17 amino acids. The CDR3 spells CASSHPQGAYSNQPQHF. In DNA form, the CDR3 reads TGTGCCAGCAGTCACCCCCAGGGGGCATATAGCAATCAGCCCCAGCATTTT. The whole variable domain, filled in from reference TRBV28 and TRBJ1-5, reads DVKVTQSSRYLVKRTGEKVFLECVQDMDHENMFWYRQDPGLGLRLIYFSYDVKMKEKGDIPEGYSVSREKKERFSLILESASTNQTSMYLCASSHPQGAYSNQPQHFGDGTRLSIL.

This clonotype was recorded at least ten times. The gene calls are TRBV18 and TRBJ2-7; D possibly matches TRBD1 or TRBD2 (5 bases each). This CDR3 has 14 residues. Germline-derived CDR1 and CDR2 are KGHSH and LQKENI. V shed 1 base and J shed 1 base, with 8 bases lying between them. CDR3 in amino acids: CASSPRDASYEQYF. As DNA, the CDR3 is TGTGCCAGCTCACCACGGGACGCATCCTACGAGCAGTACTTC.

The rearrangement links TRBV27 to TRBJ2-7, with no clear D. The length of the CDR3 is 13 residues. From germline, CDR1 is MNHEY and CDR2 SMNVEV (reference sequence). V lost 5 bases to trimming and J lost 6 bases, with 14 bases between them. CDR3 protein: CASSPQPHCEQYV. CDR3 nucleotide sequence: TGTGCCAGCAGTCCCCAACCCCACTGCGAGCAGTACGTC.

This chain links TRBV29-1 with TRBJ2-5; tentatively, D is TRBD1 (7 bases). The CDR3 covers 14 residues. V shed 5 bases and J shed 2 bases, with 15 bases lying between them. Germline assignment: CDR1 SQVTM and CDR2 ANQGSEA. This CDR3 is CSVYQQGTQETQYF. CDR3 DNA sequence: TGCAGCGTTTACCAACAGGGGACTCAAGAGACCCAGTACTTC.

This clonotype was seen at least ten times. The gene calls are TRBV7-2 and TRBJ1-2, with D possibly being TRBD1 (5 bases). CDR1 is SGHTA, CDR2 FQGNSA, per germline. CDR3 length: 15 amino acids. V lost 3 bases and J lost 3, with 14 bases in between. The CDR3 loop is CASSLGLGADYGYTF. The CDR3 DNA reads as TGTGCCAGCAGCTTGGGGCTTGGGGCGGACTATGGCTACACCTTC.

This clonotype was seen many times. This sequence joins TRBV7-9 and TRBJ2-7, with D perhaps being TRBD1 or TRBD2 (6 bases each). The length of the CDR3 is 14 residues. Germline lookup yields CDR1 SEHNR and CDR2 FQNEAQ (reference sequence). V was trimmed by 7 bases and J by 2 bases, leaving 15 bases between them. CDR3: CASTQRGQPYEQYV. The CDR3 region has the DNA TGTGCCAGCACCCAACGGGGGCAACCCTACGAGCAGTACGTC.

This clonotype was seen a few times. The chain is built from TRBV4-3 and TRBJ1-2; 7 bases are a match to TRBD1. The CDR3 runs 13 residues. Germline values: CDR1 LGHNA, CDR2 YSLEER. V lost 3 bases and J lost 8; bases outside the gene matches: 6. Written as DNA, the CDR3 is TGCGCCAGCAGCCAGTCACAGGGGACCGGCTACACCTTC. Translated, it gives CASSQSQGTGYTF.

A few counts support this clonotype. The chain couples TRBV2 to TRBJ1-1, with 7 bases lining up with TRBD1. The CDR3 loop spans 13 amino acids. Trimming took 7 bases from V and 3 from J; bases not matched to a gene: 5. Germline-derived CDR1 and CDR2 are SNHLY and FYNNEI. CDR3 in amino acids: CASTVQGYTEAFF. The CDR3 DNA follows: TGTGCCAGCACTGTACAGGGGTACACTGAAGCTTTCTTT. The complete variable domain, with remaining parts taken from reference TRBV2 and TRBJ1-1, reads EPEVTQTPSHQVTQMGQEVILRCVPISNHLYFYWYRQILGQKVEFLVSFYNNEISEKSEIFDDQFSVERPDGSNFTLKIRSTKLEDSAMYFCASTVQGYTEAFFGQGTRLTVV.

This clonotype was counted ten times or more. The rearrangement joins TRBV4-3 to TRBJ2-6, with unresolved D. The CDR3 totals 17 residues. V was shortened by 0 bases and J by 1 base, with 10 bases between the two germline ends. In germline, CDR1 is LGHNA, CDR2 YSLEER. The CDR3 coding sequence is TGCGCCAGCAGCCAAGATCCGGGTAGGTCTGGGGCCAACGTCCTGACTTTC. Its protein is CASSQDPGRSGANVLTF.

The V gene is TRBV12-2, the J gene TRBJ1-1; the table's D gene call, TRBD1, was not cross checked with the DNA. TRBV12-2 is deemed a pseudogene. The CDR3 runs to 15 residues. The CDR3 sequence: CASRFRGRENTEAFF. The CDR3 DNA follows: TGTGCAAGTCGCTTCAGGGGGCGAGAGAACACTGAAGCTTTCTTT.

The V call is TRBV24-1, the J call TRBJ2-1, with TRBD1 identical over 12 bases. The CDR3 covers 17 residues. Germline lookup yields CDR1 KGHDR and CDR2 SFDVKD. J gave up 5 bases and V 4 bases, and 8 bases lay outside the gene matches. CDR3 sequence: CATSDPTGTGGNNEQFF. The CDR3 nucleotides read TGTGCCACCAGTGACCCGACCGGGACAGGGGGCAACAATGAGCAGTTCTTC.

This clonotype was found a few times. The chain recombines TRBV6-5 with TRBJ2-5; 7 bases line up with TRBD2. V was clipped by 6 bases and J by 5 bases; unmatched bases: 6. Germline V lookup: CDR1 MNHEY, CDR2 SVGAGI. This CDR3 has 13 amino acids. The CDR3 here is CASRKTSSETQYF. The CDR3 DNA follows: TGTGCCAGCAGGAAGACTAGCAGCGAGACCCAGTACTTC.

In its sample, this clonotype was seen a few times. This sequence joins TRBV7-2 and TRBJ1-1; D is uncertain. The CDR3 spans 15 residues. Germline V lookup: CDR1 SGHTA, CDR2 FQGNSA. Trimming took 2 bases from V and 5 from J, leaving 15 bases between them. The CDR3 DNA follows: TGTGCCAGCAGCTTACTTTCTACGGCCGGGACTGAAGCTTTCTTT. Translation: CASSLLSTAGTEAFF.

The gene calls are TRBV28 and TRBJ1-4; TRBD1 matches at 7 bases. The CDR3 is made up of 12 amino acids. Looked up from germline, CDR1 is MDHEN and CDR2 is SYDVKM. V trimming: 10 bases; J trimming: 7 bases; junction bases outside the gene matches: 6. CDR3 sequence reads: CATQGGSEKLFF. DNA of the CDR3: TGTGCCACCCAGGGGGGGTCTGAAAAACTGTTTTTT.

The V gene is TRBV7-2, the J gene TRBJ1-3, with D unclear. The V end lost 5 bases, the J end lost 2 bases, and 13 bases lay between the germline ends. The germline CDR1 and CDR2 sequences are SGHTA and FQGNSA. This CDR3 comprises 15 residues. As DNA, the CDR3 is TGTGCCAGCAGCCCCGATGGGATCCCTGGAAACACCATATATTTT. Its translation: CASSPDGIPGNTIYF.

The chain carries TRBV20-1 and TRBJ2-3; 10 bases agree with TRBD2. Losses at the gene ends were 1 base for V and 6 bases for J; bases not matched to a gene: 7. This CDR3 spans 15 amino acids. Germline V gene lookup returns CDR1 DFQATT and CDR2 SNEGSKA (reference sequence). CDR3 in DNA: TGCAGTGCTAGAGGGAGCGGGGGGGCCAGCGATACGCAGTATTTT. Residues: CSARGSGGASDTQYF.

This clonotype was counted only a few times. J is TRBJ2-7 and V is TRBV11-2; a weak D match, TRBD1 (5 bases). CDR1 is SGHAT, CDR2 FQNNGV, per germline. CDR3 length: 12 residues. Trimming cost V 5 bases and J 4 bases, with 9 bases left between them. The CDR3 here is CASSTQGYEQYF. In DNA form, the CDR3 reads TGTGCCAGCAGCACCCAGGGTTACGAGCAGTACTTC.

This clonotype was picked up a small number of times. This chain connects TRBV11-2 to TRBJ2-1, with D possibly TRBD1 on 6 matching bases. Trimming took 5 bases from V and 12 from J, leaving 14 bases between them. The germline V gene has CDR1 SGHAT and CDR2 FQNNGV. This CDR3 has 12 amino acids. The CDR3 reads CASSPGVRGQFF. The CDR3 coding sequence is TGTGCCAGCAGCCCAGGGGTCCGTGGGCAGTTCTTC.

This clonotype was counted ten times or more. The chain is built from TRBV12-3 or TRBV12-4 and TRBJ2-3; D gene uncertain. This CDR3 region has 15 residues. The V gene lost 1 base and the J gene lost 3 bases, with 11 bases spanning the gap. The CDR3 here is CASSLVVLGTDTQYF. The CDR3, as DNA: TGTGCCAGCAGTTTAGTGGTTCTGGGGACAGATACGCAGTATTTT.

The V call is TRBV3-1, the J call TRBJ1-2; 8 positions match TRBD1. The CDR3 contains 15 residues. Trimming removed 3 bases from V and 5 bases from J; junction bases left unmatched: 8. CDR1 LGHDT and CDR2 YNNKEL come from the germline V gene (reference sequence). CDR3 protein: CASSHGQGVSYGYTF. The CDR3 region has the DNA TGTGCCAGCAGCCACGGACAGGGAGTCTCTTATGGCTACACCTTC. Combining the CDR3 with reference TRBV3-1 and TRBJ1-2 gives the whole variable domain DTAVSQTPKYLVTQMGNDKSIKCEQNLGHDTMYWYKQDSKKFLKIMFSYNNKELIINETVPNRFSPKSPDKAHLNLHINSLELGDSAVYFCASSHGQGVSYGYTFGSGTRLTVV.

At least ten counts were recorded for this clonotype. The chain joins TRBV10-3 to TRBJ2-7, with no clear D. Per the germline V gene, CDR1 is ENHRY and CDR2 is SYGVKD. Trimming cost V 10 bases and J 2 bases, with 9 bases left between them. This CDR3 is built from 11 residues. CDR3: CATAITYEQYF. The CDR3 DNA follows: TGTGCCACCGCCATAACCTACGAGCAGTACTTC.

V and J are TRBV24-1 and TRBJ2-1; TRBD2 is a possible D gene (7 bases). Germline V gene sequence: CDR1 KGHDR, CDR2 SFDVKD. V lost 4 bases to trimming and J lost 8 bases, with 14 bases between them. The length of the CDR3 is 14 residues. CDR3 protein: CATSEGGAVHEQFF. The CDR3 DNA sequence: TGTGCCACCAGTGAGGGGGGGGCGGTCCATGAGCAGTTCTTC.

The V gene is TRBV9, the J gene TRBJ2-3; D not resolved. The CDR3 sequence is 13 residues long. The ends were cut back, 0 bases at V and 5 bases at J, with 7 bases in the middle. CDR1 is SGDLS and CDR2 is YYNGEE in the germline V gene. The CDR3 coding sequence is TGTGCCAGCAGCGTAGGGGCCGAAGATACGCAGTATTTT. Amino acids: CASSVGAEDTQYF.